Each of the 29 T cell receptor beta chains below was sequenced from the same sample in a study of shared clonotypes between healthy human individuals. The assay was immunoSEQ multiplex PCR, and TCRdb's table has in-frame clones only and misses some. The sample yields about 460,000 clones, roughly four fifths seen once. The sequencing input was PBMCs. These TCRs come from a woman aged 40 to 55 in good health. Some clones in this sample may be carry-over from other donors' samples.

The CDR3: CASSQAASETSAYEQYF. Written as DNA, the CDR3 is TGTGCCAGCAGCCAAGCCGCCTCCGAGACTTCCGCCTACGAGCAGTACTTC. This chain uses TRBV4-2 with TRBJ2-7; D is ambiguous. Germline CDR1 LGHNA, CDR2 YNFKEQ. Trimming pared 1 base from V and 2 bases from J, leaving 18 bases between. The CDR3 covers 17 residues.

Remarks on this clone: One base separates it from a far larger clone, so it is likely a read error. V gene TRBV4-2 combines with J gene TRBJ1-6; D ambiguous. Per germline, CDR1 LGHNA and CDR2 YNFKEQ. V lost 1 base and J 9 bases, leaving 16 bases between the germline ends. The CDR3 is 16 residues long. CDR3: CASSQARASNSSPLHF. The CDR3 nucleotides read TGTGCCAGCAGCCAAGCCCGCGCCTCAAATAGTTCACCCCTCCACTTT.

The gene calls are TRBV6-5 and TRBJ1-4; D remains unclear. This CDR3 contains 11 residues. Trimming left V 9 bases short and J 8 bases short, with 10 bases between. Germline V gene sequence: CDR1 MNHEY, CDR2 SVGAGI. CDR3 DNA: TGTGCCAGTGGCGGAGGGGAAAAACTGTTTTTT. Its protein product is CASGGGEKLFF.

J is TRBJ2-1 and V is TRBV7-9; 12 nucleotides agree with TRBD2. V trimming: 1 base; J trimming: 10 bases; junction bases outside the gene matches: 2. The CDR3 loop spans 14 amino acids. CDR1 is SEHNR, CDR2 FQNEAQ, per germline (reference sequence). For the CDR3, the DNA is TGTGCCAGCAGCTTAGGACTAGCGGGAGTAGAGCAGTTCTTC. Residues: CASSLGLAGVEQFF.

This clone turned up a few times. J is TRBJ2-5 and V is TRBV6-1; 7 bases agree with TRBD1. TRBJ2-7 explains the end of the DNA better; the J call may be wrong. The CDR3 is 16 amino acids. The germline gives CDR1 MNHNS, CDR2 SASEGT. CDR3 in amino acids: CASSDPRQGVSYEQYF. For the CDR3, the DNA is TGTGCCAGCAGTGATCCCAGACAGGGAGTGAGCTACGAGCAGTACTTC.

The V gene is TRBV7-9, the J gene TRBJ2-3; no definite D call. V was clipped by 5 bases and J by 4 bases, with 13 bases between them. The CDR3 is made up of 14 amino acids. From germline, CDR1 is SEHNR and CDR2 FQNEAQ (reference sequence). The CDR3 sequence: CASSLLRSPDTQYF. The CDR3 coding sequence is TGTGCCAGCAGCCTGCTGCGGAGTCCAGATACGCAGTATTTT.

J is TRBJ2-7 and V is TRBV10-3; 10 positions match TRBD1. This CDR3 is built from 14 residues. CDR1 and CDR2 from the germline V gene are ENHRY and SYGVKD. Trimming removed 10 bases from V and 2 bases from J; junction bases left unmatched: 8. CDR3: CATRPGQGTYEQYF. CDR3 coding DNA: TGTGCCACCCGCCCGGGACAGGGGACCTACGAGCAGTACTTC.

The V call is TRBV6-5, the J call TRBJ2-3, with D tentatively TRBD1 (5 bases). The CDR3 length is 16 residues. Looked up from germline, CDR1 is MNHEY and CDR2 is SVGAGI. Trimming removed 0 bases from V and 8 bases from J, with 18 bases in between. This chain's CDR3 is CASSYSRLEGVGTQYF. CDR3 nucleotides: TGTGCCAGCAGTTACTCGAGGCTAGAAGGGGTTGGTACGCAGTATTTT.

The chain has TRBV30 and TRBJ2-2; D call uncertain. Per the germline V gene, CDR1 is GTSNPN and CDR2 is SVGIG (reference sequence). The CDR3 has 14 amino acids. V shed 2 bases and J shed 6 bases, with 13 bases lying between them. CDR3 coding DNA: TGTGCCTGGAGTCTAGGACGGAGCGCCGGGGAGCTGTTTTTT. Its translation is CAWSLGRSAGELFF. Drawing the rest from reference TRBV30 and TRBJ2-2, the complete variable domain is SQTIHQWPATLVQPVGSPLSLECTVEGTSNPNLYWYRQAAGRGLQLLFYSVGIGQISSEVPQNLSASRPQDRQFILSSKKLLLSDSGFYLCAWSLGRSAGELFFGEGSRLTVL.

V gene TRBV7-9 combines with J gene TRBJ2-2; 10 bases line up with TRBD2. The V segment lost 4 bases and the J segment 5 bases; nucleotides outside the gene matches: 7. CDR3 length: 16 amino acids. Germline V gene data show CDR1 as SEHNR and CDR2 as FQNEAQ (reference sequence). CDR3 DNA sequence: TGTGCCAGCAGCTCCGGGAGCGGGAGGGCGACCGGGGAGCTGTTTTTT. It specifies CASSSGSGRATGELFF. The full variable domain, its missing parts supplied by reference TRBV7-9 and TRBJ2-2, is DTGVSQNPRHKITKRGQNVTFRCDPISEHNRLYWYRQTLGQGPEFLTYFQNEAQLEKSRLLSDRFSAERPKGSFSTLEIQRTEQGDSAMYLCASSSGSGRATGELFFGEGSRLTVL.

The chain couples TRBV27 to TRBJ2-7; TRBD2 matches at 11 bases. The CDR3 is 15 amino acids. Germline CDR1 is MNHEY and CDR2 is SMNVEV (reference sequence). J was trimmed by 3 bases and V by 5 bases; bases with no gene match: 6. The CDR3 region is CASSPRGTSGYEQYF. The DNA for the CDR3 is TGTGCCAGCAGTCCCCGAGGGACTAGCGGCTACGAGCAGTACTTC.

Turning to this clone: A far larger clone differs by one base, so this is likely a read error. This sequence joins TRBV30 and TRBJ2-2; 10 nucleotides line up with TRBD1. CDR1 is GTSNPN and CDR2 is SVGIG in the germline V gene (reference sequence). V lost 5 bases, J lost 0 bases, and 3 bases stayed unmatched. This CDR3 has 15 residues. CDR3 region: CAWGTGATNTGELFF. The DNA for the CDR3 is TGTGCCTGGGGGACAGGGGCCACGAACACCGGGGAGCTGTTTTTT. Using reference TRBV30 and TRBJ2-2 for the parts outside the CDR3, the full variable domain is SQTIHQWPATLVQPVGSPLSLECTVEGTSNPNLYWYRQAAGRGLQLLFYSVGIGQISSEVPQNLSASRPQDRQFILSSKKLLLSDSGFYLCAWGTGATNTGELFFGEGSRLTVL.

The chain joins TRBV4-2 to TRBJ2-6; 8 bases line up with TRBD1. Germline values: CDR1 LGHNA, CDR2 YNFKEQ. The ends lost 4 bases at V and 0 bases at J; junction bases unmatched: 8. CDR3 length: 18 residues. The CDR3 loop reads CASSPRDRFPSGANVLTF. The CDR3 nucleotides read TGTGCCAGCAGCCCTCGGGACAGGTTTCCCTCTGGGGCCAACGTCCTGACTTTC.

The genes are TRBV28 and TRBJ1-2, with 8 bases identical to TRBD1. Germline V CDR1 and CDR2: MDHEN, SYDVKM. The trim removed 4 bases at V and 2 bases at J, leaving 3 bases unmatched. CDR3 length: 14 residues. CDR3 loop: CASSWGTGNYGYTF. CDR3 DNA: TGTGCCAGCAGTTGGGGGACAGGCAACTATGGCTACACCTTC.

This chain uses TRBV10-3 with TRBJ2-1, with TRBD2 matching over 11 bases. Per germline, CDR1 ENHRY and CDR2 SYGVKD. With 2 bases clipped from V and 3 bases from J, the junction kept 6 bases outside the gene matches. The CDR3 runs to 17 residues. The CDR3 loop reads CAISELGGLAGYNEQFF. The CDR3 coding sequence is TGTGCCATCAGTGAGCTCGGCGGACTAGCGGGCTACAATGAGCAGTTCTTC.

A word on this clone: The sample carries other DNA sequences with the same CDR3. The rearrangement uses TRBV11-2 and TRBJ2-7, with 8 nucleotides matching TRBD2. V shed 1 base and J 0 bases; nucleotides not matched to a gene: 11. CDR1 is SGHAT, CDR2 FQNNGV, per germline. This CDR3 is 18 amino acids long. The CDR3 reads CASSLATLAAIPSYEQYF. The DNA of the CDR3 is TGTGCCAGCAGCTTAGCTACACTAGCGGCTATACCCTCCTACGAGCAGTACTTC.

The rearrangement joins TRBV5-1 to TRBJ1-3; the match to TRBD1 covers 7 bases. The germline CDR1 and CDR2 sequences are SGHRS and YFSETQ. The CDR3 runs 17 residues. The junction had 12 bases not matched to a gene; V was cut back by 0 bases and J by 6 bases. CDR3 loop: CASSLEGTEYSPNTIYF. The CDR3 DNA is TGCGCCAGCAGCTTGGAAGGGACAGAGTATTCCCCAAACACCATATATTTT.

As concerns this clone: Other DNA sequences in this sample translate to the same CDR3. The chain links TRBV6-4 to TRBJ2-3; possible D gene TRBD2, 5 bases. Germline V gene sequence: CDR1 MRHNA, CDR2 SNTAGT. Between the trimmed V and J ends, which lost 2 bases and 0 bases, there was a span of 6 bases. The CDR3 is 14 residues long. CDR3 in amino acids: CASSDGGSTDTQYF. The CDR3 DNA reads as TGTGCCAGCAGTGACGGCGGGAGCACAGATACGCAGTATTTT.

About this clone itself: A much larger clonotype is one base distant, so this may be a read error. This chain uses TRBV30 with TRBJ1-5; TRBD1 might be the D (6 bases). The DNA end is more similar to TRBJ2-3, so the J call may be wrong. Germline CDR1 reads GTSNPN; CDR2 reads SVGIG (reference sequence). The CDR3 loop spans 13 amino acids. CDR3 sequence reads: CAWSRGNGQPQYF. The CDR3 DNA is TGTGCCTGGAGTAGGGGGAACGGGCAGCCCCAGTATTTT.

In regard to this clone: The junction departs from germline at one end; a sequencing error may be responsible. V usage is TRBV7-9 and J usage is TRBJ2-1; D call uncertain. CDR1 and CDR2 from the germline V gene are SEHNR and FQNEAQ (reference sequence). CDR3 length equals 15 residues. CDR3 in DNA: TGTGCCAGCAGCTTAGTTCCAAAGGCCTACAATGAGCAGCTCTTC. This translates into CASSLVPKAYNEQLF.

The V and J genes are TRBV4-3 and TRBJ2-1; D is undetermined. Trimming stripped 1 base from V and 9 bases from J, with 10 bases between. CDR1 and CDR2 from the germline V gene are LGHNA and YSLEER. This CDR3 has 13 amino acids. The CDR3 DNA is TGCGCCAGCAGCCAAGTTGGCGCAGGTGAGCAGTTCTTC. Translated: CASSQVGAGEQFF.

The chain joins TRBV18 to TRBJ2-7; 7 bases agree with TRBD2. This CDR3 has 16 amino acids. V was pared by 6 bases and J by 1 base, with 12 bases of the junction left unmatched. CDR1 and CDR2 (germline): KGHSH, LQKENI. The CDR3 region is CASSPRSLAASYEQYF. The CDR3 region has the DNA TGTGCCAGCTCCCCAAGGAGCCTAGCGGCTTCCTACGAGCAGTACTTC.

The chain has TRBV6-1 and TRBJ1-1, with D maybe TRBD1 (5 bases). V was shortened by 10 bases and J by 3 bases, with 15 bases between the two germline ends. This CDR3 spans 13 amino acids. CDR1 and CDR2 from the germline V gene are MNHNS and SASEGT. CDR3 in amino acids: CATSKGVDTEAFF. For the CDR3, the DNA is TGTGCCACCTCAAAAGGGGTGGACACTGAAGCTTTCTTT.

The chain couples TRBV9 to TRBJ2-3; 10 bases match TRBD1. This CDR3 has 16 amino acids. From germline, CDR1 is SGDLS and CDR2 YYNGEE. Unmatched junction bases numbered 7, after V lost 0 bases and J lost 6 bases. CDR3 sequence: CASSVEVDRGSDTQYF. The CDR3 DNA reads as TGTGCCAGCAGCGTAGAGGTGGACAGGGGGTCGGATACGCAGTATTTT.

As regards this clone: Additional DNA sequences in this sample encode the identical CDR3. The gene calls are TRBV5-1 and TRBJ2-3; a weak D match, TRBD1 (5 bases). Trimming took 1 base from V and 4 from J, leaving 7 bases between them. The CDR3 spans 13 residues. CDR1 is SGHRS and CDR2 is YFSETQ in the germline V gene. The CDR3 region is CASSLQGADTQYF. CDR3 nucleotide sequence: TGCGCCAGCAGCTTGCAGGGTGCAGATACGCAGTATTTT.

The V and J genes are TRBV2 and TRBJ2-1; 12 nucleotides agree with TRBD2. CDR3 length: 16 residues. With 3 bases clipped from V and 6 bases from J, the junction kept 6 bases outside the gene matches. Germline V gene sequence: CDR1 SNHLY, CDR2 FYNNEI. CDR3 sequence reads: CASSDLGLAGPNEQFF. The CDR3 DNA reads as TGTGCCAGCAGTGACCTGGGACTAGCGGGCCCCAATGAGCAGTTCTTC. Drawing the rest from reference TRBV2 and TRBJ2-1, the complete variable domain is EPEVTQTPSHQVTQMGQEVILRCVPISNHLYFYWYRQILGQKVEFLVSFYNNEISEKSEIFDDQFSVERPDGSNFTLKIRSTKLEDSAMYFCASSDLGLAGPNEQFFGPGTRLTVL.

As DNA, the CDR3 is TGTGCCAGCAGCTCCCGTTCAAATCAGCCCCAGCATTTT. Translating gives CASSSRSNQPQHF. The J gene is TRBJ1-5, the V gene TRBV7-2; no clear D gene. The germline gives CDR1 SGHTA, CDR2 FQGNSA. V was shortened by 4 bases and J by 4 bases, with 8 bases between the two germline ends. The CDR3 consists of 13 residues.

V is TRBV29-1 and J is TRBJ2-7; D is ambiguous. This CDR3 comprises 14 residues. V was cut by 3 bases and J by 2 bases, with 14 bases left in between. CDR1 and CDR2 from the germline V gene are SQVTM and ANQGSEA. In DNA form, the CDR3 reads TGCAGCGTTGAGGTGGACCAGAATGCCTACGAGCAGTACTTC. This gives the protein CSVEVDQNAYEQYF.

V gene TRBV4-1 combines with J gene TRBJ1-2; D is uncertain. Trimming stripped 4 bases from V and 2 bases from J, with 8 bases between. CDR3 length: 13 residues. Germline V gene data show CDR1 as MGHRA and CDR2 as YSYEKL. The CDR3 region is CASSRARNYGYTF. CDR3 bases: TGCGCCAGCAGCCGTGCCAGAAACTATGGCTACACCTTC.